This T cell receptor beta chain was sequenced in a study of blood T cell repertoires in COVID-19 (dated by TCRdb to the early 2020s). In terms of the full investigation: Samples from collaborators originated in the United States, Italy and Spain and spanned both the acute and convalescent phases of COVID-19. The dataset comprised deeply sampled blood TCRbeta repertoires from subjects exposed to, actively infected with, or recovered from COVID-19. The repertoires were released in a freely available public database intended as a resource for research on the immune response to SARS-CoV-2. Sample metadata almost always included a de-identified subject ID, COVID-19 status, age in years and sex. Where available, HLA class I and class II types were obtained from metadata supplied by the sample provider rather than from assay-based typing. The prospective study material was composed of cDNA or gDNA derived from T cells, B-cell-depleted T cells, or PBMCs. The samples were drawn from two sources: the first 160 participants of the ongoing ImmuneRACE study, and 950 to 1,500 subjects contributed by 6 global collaborators.

TCRbeta CDR3 regions were amplified from genomic DNA by means of the immunoSEQ Assay, a bias-controlled multiplex PCR. In the authors' own workflow: Nucleated cell counts per sample were estimated from amplification of reference gene primers within the assay. Sequence reads were collapsed and filtered to measure the absolute abundance of every unique TCRbeta CDR3 rearrangement. For each sample, productive Simpson clonality was calculated as the square root of Simpson's diversity index over productive rearrangements. Drawn from immuneACCESS, this table holds only the in-frame rearrangements with V and J called that TCRdb kept. Clones are partly lost; checked studies trace under half to an unresolved V gene and leave the rest unexplained. The D gene and trimming were derived from the DNA, and the V and J assignments and clone size from that table. In this sample the table shows more than 100,000 clones, about 79% of which occur a single time. The top ten constitute 4% to 5.5% of the sample.

Each collaborating institution followed its own protocols to collect whole blood in K2EDTA tubes. For TCRbeta analysis, collaborators shipped samples in one of three forms: frozen whole blood, isolated PBMCs, or DNA extracted from either of those sample types. Points the paper makes about the study in general: The amount of clinical and demographic metadata varied by source and participant and was provided uncurated.

CDR1 and CDR2 are drawn from the germline V gene (reference sequence): MNHEY, SMNVEV. Reading from cysteine to phenylalanine, the CDR3 counts 16 amino acids. Only the CDR3 portion is preserved as DNA: 48 bases, with reading frame beginning at the first base. V is pruned by 1 base and J by 3 bases, leaving 3 bases of the junction without a gene match. Points on this clone: What this receptor recognizes is not known. No base qualities exist here, and no much larger clone lies one base off it.

The rearranged segments are TRBV27 and TRBJ1-6; the central 7 bases match TRBD1. Material for sequencing was peripheral blood. The clonotype comes from a woman between 70 and 85 years old with acute or convalescent COVID-19. The CDR3 in this case is CASSLLSGGYNSPLHF. The DNA sequence is given as TGTGCCAGCAGTTTATTGTCAGGGGGCTATAATTCACCCCTCCACTTT.